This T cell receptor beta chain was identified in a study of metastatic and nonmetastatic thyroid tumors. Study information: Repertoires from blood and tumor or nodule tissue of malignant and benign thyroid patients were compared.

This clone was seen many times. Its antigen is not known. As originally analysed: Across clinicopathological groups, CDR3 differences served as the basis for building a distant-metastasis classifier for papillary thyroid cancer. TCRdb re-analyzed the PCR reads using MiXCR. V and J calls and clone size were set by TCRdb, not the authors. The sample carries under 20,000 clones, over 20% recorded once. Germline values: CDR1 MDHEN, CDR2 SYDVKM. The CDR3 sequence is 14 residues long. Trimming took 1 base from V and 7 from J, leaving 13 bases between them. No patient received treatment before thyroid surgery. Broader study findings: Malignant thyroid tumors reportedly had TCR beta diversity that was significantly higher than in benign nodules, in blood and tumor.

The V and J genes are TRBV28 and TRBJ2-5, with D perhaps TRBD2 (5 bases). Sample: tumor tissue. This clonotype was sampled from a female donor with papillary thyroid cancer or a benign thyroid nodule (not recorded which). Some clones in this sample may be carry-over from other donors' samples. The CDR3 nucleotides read TGTGCCAGCAGTTTATCCCGGACTGCCGGGACCCAGTACTTC. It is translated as CASSLSRTAGTQYF.